The 27 T cell receptor beta chains below come from one sample, sequenced in a study of cytomegalovirus exposure and HLA in healthy donors. Primers included in the PCR were 60 Vbeta and 13 Jbeta primers. Generated by immunoSEQ multiplex PCR, the TCRdb table keeps only in-frame clones and is missing some. The top ten clones hold approximately 2.6% of a sample with fewer than 200,000 clones, 78% of them seen once. Sequencing was carried out using PBMCs. All receptors come from a female donor in good health and CMV-seronegative.

This clone has more than one count but fewer than ten. This chain uses TRBV27 with TRBJ1-5, with TRBD1 identical over 9 bases. This CDR3 has 20 amino acids. Germline CDR1 reads MNHEY; CDR2 reads SMNVEV (reference sequence). V lost 9 bases and J lost 1; bases outside the gene matches: 22. CDR3 nucleotide sequence: TGTGCCAGACCCAGGGGGTGGGGGACAGGGATGACTATGAGCAATCAGCCCCAGCATTTT. It translates to CARPRGWGTGMTMSNQPQHF.

The chain has TRBV29-1 and TRBJ2-5; 7 positions match TRBD2. The end of the DNA is better explained by TRBJ2-7, so the J call may be wrong. The CDR3 is 13 residues long. CDR1 is SQVTM and CDR2 is ANQGSEA in the germline V gene. The CDR3 DNA is TGCAGCGTTCGAGGCGGGAGCACCTACGAGCAGTACTTC. It encodes CSVRGGSTYEQYF.

V usage is TRBV7-2 and J usage is TRBJ2-7; D ambiguous. This CDR3 is 12 amino acids long. V lost 4 bases and J 3 bases, leaving 7 bases between the germline ends. Germline CDR1 and CDR2: SGHTA and FQGNSA. The CDR3, as DNA: TGTGCCAGCAGCTCGAACAACTACGAGCAGTACTTC. Amino acids: CASSSNNYEQYF.

This sequence joins TRBV5-6 and TRBJ1-1; 7 bases are shared with TRBD1. The CDR3 covers 12 residues. The germline gives CDR1 SGHDT, CDR2 YYEEEE. Trimming took 5 bases from V and 10 from J; bases not matched to a gene: 8. For the CDR3, the DNA is TGTGCCAGCAGTCTGAGGGGGCGCGGAGCTTTCTTT. Residues: CASSLRGRGAFF.

This rearrangement joins TRBV7-9 to TRBJ2-3; 8 nucleotides line up with TRBD2. Germline V gives CDR1 SEHNR, CDR2 FQNEAQ (reference sequence). The ends lost 0 bases at V and 1 base at J; junction bases unmatched: 3. CDR3 length equals 16 residues. DNA of the CDR3: TGTGCCAGCAGCTTAGCTAGCGGGATGGGCACAGATACGCAGTATTTT. Encoded protein: CASSLASGMGTDTQYF.

The rearrangement joins TRBV6-5 to TRBJ1-6, with TRBD1 identical over 9 bases. Germline V gene data show CDR1 as MNHEY and CDR2 as SVGAGI. The junction had 13 bases not matched to a gene; V was cut back by 8 bases and J by 14 bases. This CDR3 contains 14 residues. DNA of the CDR3: TGTGCCAGCCGGAGGGGACAGGGAAAATACACCCTCCACTTT. It codes for CASRRGQGKYTLHF.

The J gene is TRBJ2-3, the V gene TRBV11-2; D is ambiguous. Germline V gives CDR1 SGHAT, CDR2 FQNNGV. The length of the CDR3 is 15 residues. Trimming took 2 bases from V and 6 from J, leaving 15 bases between them. CDR3 sequence: CASSLNSPPGDTQYF. The CDR3 DNA reads TGTGCCAGCAGCTTAAATAGCCCCCCTGGGGATACGCAGTATTTT.

In this sample, this clone turned up once. One junction end disagrees with the germline gene, perhaps due to a read error. This chain links TRBV7-9 with TRBJ1-4; D call uncertain. Germline assignment: CDR1 SEHNR and CDR2 FQNEAQ (reference sequence). The CDR3 is 17 amino acids. The CDR3 spells CSSSLEGGTATNEKLFF. The CDR3 nucleotides are TGTTCCAGCAGCTTAGAGGGAGGCACAGCAACTAATGAAAAACTGTTTTTT.

The CDR3 DNA follows: TGTGCCAGCAGCTTAAGAGGCCTCTATGGCTACACCTTC. It is translated as CASSLRGLYGYTF. The genes are TRBV5-6 and TRBJ1-2; D unresolved. Trimming removed 2 bases at V and 4 bases at J, with 9 bases between. Looked up from germline, CDR1 is SGHDT and CDR2 is YYEEEE. The length of the CDR3 is 13 residues. The full variable domain, completed using reference TRBV5-6 and TRBJ1-2, is DAGVTQSPTHLIKTRGQQVTLRCSPKSGHDTVSWYQQALGQGPQFIFQYYEEEERQRGNFPDRFSGHQFPNYSSELNVNALLLGDSALYLCASSLRGLYGYTFGSGTRLTVV.

The chain combines TRBV10-3 with TRBJ1-1, with TRBD1 matching 10 bases. The CDR3 totals 17 residues. The germline V gene encodes CDR1 ENHRY and CDR2 SYGVKD. Trimming took 4 bases from V and 6 from J; bases not matched to a gene: 14. As DNA, the CDR3 is TGTGCCATCAGTGTGAGCTTGCCCTCCGGACAGGGGGCTGAAGCTTTCTTT. Translating it yields CAISVSLPSGQGAEAFF.

V usage is TRBV28 and J usage is TRBJ2-7, with 9 bases matching TRBD1. The V and J ends lost 6 bases and 6 bases, in that order; junction bases with no gene match: 12. Germline V gene data show CDR1 as MDHEN and CDR2 as SYDVKM. The CDR3 is 15 residues long. CDR3 bases: TGTGCCAGCAGATATGGGGACAGGGAATTGGGCGAGCAGTACTTC. Protein sequence: CASRYGDRELGEQYF. Together with reference TRBV28 and TRBJ2-7, the CDR3 gives the full variable domain: DVKVTQSSRYLVKRTGEKVFLECVQDMDHENMFWYRQDPGLGLRLIYFSYDVKMKEKGDIPEGYSVSREKKERFSLILESASTNQTSMYLCASRYGDRELGEQYFGPGTRLTVT.

This clone came up a few times. The chain joins TRBV9 to TRBJ1-1; TRBD1 matches at 12 bases. The junction had 5 bases not matched to a gene; V was cut back by 3 bases and J by 11 bases. The CDR3 is made up of 13 amino acids. Germline V CDR1 and CDR2: SGDLS, YYNGEE. The CDR3 region is CASSAGTGGRAFF. The CDR3 DNA reads TGTGCCAGCAGCGCCGGGACAGGGGGCCGGGCTTTCTTT.

In its sample, this clone was seen once. The chain combines TRBV28 with TRBJ2-7; TRBD2 aligns across 13 bases. The CDR3 length is 16 residues. Germline V gene data show CDR1 as MDHEN and CDR2 as SYDVKM. V lost 4 bases to trimming and J lost 3 bases; unmatched junction nucleotides: 6. CDR3 nucleotides: TGTGCCAGCAGTTCCCTACTAGCGGGAGGGAGCTACGAGCAGTACTTC. Amino acid sequence: CASSSLLAGGSYEQYF.

This chain links TRBV6-6 with TRBJ2-7; 9 bases align to TRBD1. V shed 7 bases and J 3 bases; nucleotides not matched to a gene: 10. The CDR3 extends over 15 amino acids. Germline lookup yields CDR1 MNHNY and CDR2 SVGAGI (reference sequence). This CDR3 is CASTPSGTGNYEQYF. The CDR3 region has the DNA TGTGCCAGCACCCCTTCCGGGACAGGGAACTACGAGCAGTACTTC.

The CDR3 DNA follows: TGTGCCAGCAGCGACAGGGCAGGATCGCAGTATTTT. Amino acids: CASSDRAGSQYF. This sequence joins TRBV2 and TRBJ2-3, with TRBD1 matching 7 bases. This CDR3 has 12 residues. The V gene's germline CDR1 is SNHLY and CDR2 FYNNEI. V trimming: 6 bases; J trimming: 10 bases; junction bases outside the gene matches: 7.

The chain links TRBV5-1 to TRBJ2-2, with a tentative D call TRBD2 (6 bases). CDR3 length: 17 amino acids. The germline V and J ends were trimmed by 1 base and 6 bases, with 19 bases remaining between them. Per the germline V gene, CDR1 is SGHRS and CDR2 is YFSETQ. CDR3: CASSLMTRGDGSGELFF. Here the CDR3 DNA reads TGCGCCAGCAGCTTGATGACTAGAGGAGATGGGTCCGGGGAGCTGTTTTTT.

This clone came up once. This sequence joins TRBV9 and TRBJ1-1; perhaps TRBD1 as D (6 bases). Germline CDR1 SGDLS, CDR2 YYNGEE. V lost 0 bases, J lost 0 bases, and 12 bases lay in between. The CDR3 totals 16 residues. In DNA form, the CDR3 reads TGTGCCAGCAGCGTAGATCTGGGGGACATGAACACTGAAGCTTTCTTT. Translation: CASSVDLGDMNTEAFF.

The rearrangement uses TRBV28 and TRBJ1-2; 9 positions match TRBD1. From germline, CDR1 is MDHEN and CDR2 SYDVKM. J gave up 8 bases and V 6 bases, and 4 bases lay outside the gene matches. This CDR3 is 12 amino acids long. CDR3 bases: TGTGCCAGCAGGCCCACAGGGGGCGGCTACACCTTC. Residues: CASRPTGGGYTF.

The CDR3 sequence is CASKPSSGELFF. CDR3 sequence (DNA): TGTGCCAGCAAACCCTCTAGCGGGGAGCTGTTTTTT. The chain uses TRBV7-6 and TRBJ2-2; no clear D gene. CDR3 length: 12 amino acids. Trimming took 7 bases from V and 7 from J, leaving 10 bases between them. Germline CDR1 is SGHVS and CDR2 is FNYEAQ. Complete variable domain (other parts from reference TRBV7-6 and TRBJ2-2): GAGVSQSPRYKVTKRGQDVALRCDPISGHVSLYWYRQALGQGPEFLTYFNYEAQQDKSGLPNDRFSAERPEGSISTLTIQRTEQRDSAMYRCASKPSSGELFFGEGSRLTVL.

The chain carries TRBV6-1 and TRBJ2-7; D unresolved. Trimming shortened V by 2 bases and J by 2 bases, and 7 bases separated the two germline ends. Germline V gene data show CDR1 as MNHNS and CDR2 as SASEGT. The CDR3 is 13 residues long. CDR3 nucleotides: TGTGCCAGCAGTGAAACTACTACCTACGAGCAGTACTTC. This encodes CASSETTTYEQYF.

This clone was seen a handful of times. J is TRBJ1-5 and V is TRBV18; 8 nucleotides match TRBD1. Trimming removed 8 bases from V and 4 bases from J; junction bases left unmatched: 4. There are 13 residues in the CDR3. Germline V gives CDR1 KGHSH, CDR2 LQKENI. The CDR3 coding sequence is TGTGCCAGCCGACAGGGGCAAAATCAGCCCCAGCATTTT. Amino acid sequence: CASRQGQNQPQHF.

This clone was observed a handful of times. The rearrangement joins TRBV18 to TRBJ2-1; TRBD2 aligns across 14 bases. In germline, CDR1 is KGHSH, CDR2 LQKENI. The CDR3 is 15 residues long. V shed 6 bases, J shed 9 bases, and the junction held 7 bases outside the gene matches. Written as DNA, the CDR3 is TGTGCCAGCTCCCAGACTAGCGGGAGGGCCGGTGAGCAGTTCTTC. It translates to CASSQTSGRAGEQFF.

The CDR3 DNA reads as TGTGCCAGCAGCCCCTGGACAGACTATGGCTACACCTTC. Its translation: CASSPWTDYGYTF. The gene calls are TRBV6-6 and TRBJ1-2; D possibly corresponds to TRBD1 (6 bases). In germline, CDR1 is MNHNY, CDR2 SVGAGI (reference sequence). The CDR3 loop spans 13 amino acids. Deletions cut 6 bases from V and 3 bases from J, with 11 bases between.

The chain links TRBV29-1 to TRBJ1-2; D is possibly TRBD1 (6 bases). The CDR3 loop spans 14 amino acids. CDR1 is SQVTM and CDR2 is ANQGSEA in the germline V gene. V was pared by 0 bases and J by 8 bases, with 16 bases between. This chain's CDR3 is CSVEDPDRQGGYTF. The CDR3 coding sequence is TGCAGCGTTGAAGATCCCGACAGGCAAGGAGGCTACACCTTC.

The rearrangement links TRBV6-4 to TRBJ1-2; TRBD1 might be the D (6 bases). V dropped 2 bases and J dropped 5 bases, with 12 bases sitting between them. The CDR3 is 14 residues long. Germline CDR1 reads MRHNA; CDR2 reads SNTAGT. CDR3 sequence: CASSDQQGTYGYTF. The CDR3, as DNA: TGTGCCAGCAGTGACCAACAGGGTACTTATGGCTACACCTTC.

The chain uses TRBV11-2 and TRBJ1-3, with no clear D. The CDR3 consists of 12 residues. V was cut by 6 bases and J by 4 bases, with 7 bases left in between. Germline lookup yields CDR1 SGHAT and CDR2 FQNNGV. The DNA for the CDR3 is TGTGCCAGCAGGGGCGAAGGAAACACCATATATTTT. It specifies CASRGEGNTIYF. Combining the CDR3 with reference TRBV11-2 and TRBJ1-3 gives the whole variable domain EAGVAQSPRYKIIEKRQSVAFWCNPISGHATLYWYQQILGQGPKLLIQFQNNGVVDDSQLPKDRFSAERLKGVDSTLKIQPAKLEDSAVYLCASRGEGNTIYFGEGSWLTVV.

This chain connects TRBV19 to TRBJ2-2, with a tentative D call TRBD2 (6 bases). CDR1 is LNHDA, CDR2 SQIVND, per germline (reference sequence). CDR3 size: 16 residues. The V end was cut by 5 bases, the J end by 2 bases, with 15 bases between. CDR3 DNA sequence: TGTGCCAGTAGTCCCTTGGTGGGAGGTAACACCGGGGAGCTGTTTTTT. Protein sequence: CASSPLVGGNTGELFF.